The 14 T cell receptor beta chains reported below all come from one sample, sequenced in a study of shared clonotypes between healthy human individuals. The table came from immunoSEQ multiplex PCR; TCRdb's copy has only in-frame clones and leaves some out. The sample contains 2.3 million or so clones, 85% to 95% of which appear only once. The sequenced material came from naive CD4+ T cells from PBMCs. Specified subset: CD45RA+ positively selected. These receptors were collected from a man aged 18 to 30 in good health. Some clones in this sample may be carry-over from other donors' samples.

The chain joins TRBV7-9 to TRBJ2-5; 8 bases map to TRBD1. With the DNA end fitting TRBJ2-7 better, the J assignment may be wrong. The CDR3 has 14 amino acids. Germline V CDR1 and CDR2: SEHNR, FQNEAQ (reference sequence). CDR3 nucleotides: TGTGCCAGCAGCCAGGACAGGGCCGCATACGAGCAGTACTTC. As protein: CASSQDRAAYEQYF.

V usage is TRBV7-9 and J usage is TRBJ1-3, with 7 bases aligning to TRBD1. The CDR3 covers 15 residues. Germline CDR1 SEHNR, CDR2 FQNEAQ (reference sequence). J was trimmed by 1 base and V by 4 bases; bases with no gene match: 4. The CDR3 DNA reads as TGTGCCAGCAGCTCCCAGGGGGTGTCTGGAAACACCATATATTTT. This gives the protein CASSSQGVSGNTIYF.

The V call is TRBV6-1, the J call TRBJ2-7; 8 bases map to TRBD2. This CDR3 has 15 residues. Trimming took 4 bases from V and 3 from J; bases not matched to a gene: 8. Per the germline V gene, CDR1 is MNHNS and CDR2 is SASEGT. The CDR3: CASSAPAGVGYEQYF. The CDR3 DNA reads as TGTGCCAGCAGTGCACCAGCGGGAGTAGGCTACGAGCAGTACTTC.

The J gene is TRBJ2-3, the V gene TRBV9, with TRBD2 matching over 7 bases. The CDR3 totals 15 residues. Germline V gene data show CDR1 as SGDLS and CDR2 as YYNGEE. The V segment lost 0 bases and the J segment 3 bases; nucleotides outside the gene matches: 4. Here the CDR3 DNA reads TGTGCCAGCAGCGTAGGTGGGAGGGTGACAGATACGCAGTATTTT. Its protein product is CASSVGGRVTDTQYF.

There are a few counts of this clone. Other DNA sequences in the same sample also yield this CDR3. The chain links TRBV15 to TRBJ1-5; the D is unclear. Trimming stripped 3 bases from V and 4 bases from J, with 4 bases between. This CDR3 contains 12 residues. Germline V gene data show CDR1 as LNHNV and CDR2 as YYDKDF (reference sequence). Written as DNA, the CDR3 is TGTGCCACCAGCAGGGGTAATCAGCCCCAGCATTTT. Translating gives CATSRGNQPQHF.

The count of this clone is one. The chain employs TRBV6-5 and TRBJ2-5; D is unclear. V was cut by 5 bases and J by 1 base, with 11 bases left in between. This CDR3 is built from 14 residues. Germline V gives CDR1 MNHEY, CDR2 SVGAGI. CDR3 in amino acids: CASSRARTQETQYF. The CDR3, as DNA: TGTGCCAGCAGTAGGGCCAGAACCCAAGAGACCCAGTACTTC.

This chain uses TRBV5-1 with TRBJ2-2; D is uncertain. This CDR3 comprises 14 residues. V was pared by 0 bases and J by 1 base, with 4 bases between. Per germline, CDR1 SGHRS and CDR2 YFSETQ. The DNA for the CDR3 is TGCGCCAGCAGCTTGGTTATGAACACCGGGGAGCTGTTTTTT. Its protein is CASSLVMNTGELFF.

Details on this clone: The sample contains more than one DNA sequence encoding this CDR3. J is TRBJ2-3 and V is TRBV29-1; 7 bases fit TRBD1. The CDR3 spans 13 residues. The germline CDR1 and CDR2 sequences are SQVTM and ANQGSEA. V gave up 6 bases and J gave up 1 base; unmatched junction bases: 4. This CDR3 reads CSVETGGTDTQYF. Here the CDR3 DNA reads TGCAGCGTGGAAACAGGGGGCACAGATACGCAGTATTTT.

With respect to this clone: The same CDR3 arises from other DNA sequences in this sample as well. This chain links TRBV20-1 with TRBJ1-2; unclear D gene. Trimming pared 3 bases from V and 8 bases from J, leaving 4 bases between. Looked up from germline, CDR1 is DFQATT and CDR2 is SNEGSKA (reference sequence). CDR3 length: 9 residues. This chain's CDR3 is CSASGGYTF. In DNA, the CDR3 is TGCAGTGCTAGCGGCGGCTACACCTTC.

V is TRBV5-1 and J is TRBJ1-1; D is perhaps TRBD1 (6 bases). This CDR3 contains 16 residues. Deletions cut 0 bases from V and 11 bases from J, with 23 bases between. CDR1 and CDR2 (germline): SGHRS, YFSETQ. CDR3 residues: CASSLDSQGPVLVAFF. The CDR3 DNA reads TGCGCCAGCAGCTTGGACTCCCAGGGGCCCGTTTTAGTCGCTTTCTTT.

In DNA form, the CDR3 reads TGCGCCAGCAGCCAAGGGAGGGGCGCGCTAAATGAAAAACTGTTTTTT. It specifies CASSQGRGALNEKLFF. This sequence joins TRBV4-1 and TRBJ1-4; TRBD1 might be the D (5 bases). V dropped 1 base and J dropped 5 bases, with 14 bases sitting between them. The CDR3 has 16 residues. In germline, CDR1 is MGHRA, CDR2 YSYEKL.

Written as DNA, the CDR3 is TGCGCCAGCAGCACCGGAAGGACAGGGGGTGTGAACACTGAAGCTTTCTTT. Translating gives CASSTGRTGGVNTEAFF. This chain connects TRBV5-1 to TRBJ1-1; TRBD1 matches at 10 bases. CDR3 length equals 17 residues. J was trimmed by 0 bases and V by 4 bases; bases with no gene match: 9. The germline gives CDR1 SGHRS, CDR2 YFSETQ.

This sequence joins TRBV28 and TRBJ1-4, with D maybe TRBD1 (5 bases). The V gene's germline CDR1 is MDHEN and CDR2 SYDVKM. The length of the CDR3 is 12 residues. V lost 6 bases, J lost 8 bases, and 10 bases lay in between. CDR3 sequence (DNA): TGTGCCAGCAGGCAGGGTCAGGAAAAACTGTTTTTT. This codes for CASRQGQEKLFF.

This clone was recorded a few times. Other DNA sequences in the same sample also yield this CDR3. V and J are TRBV10-2 and TRBJ1-5; D call uncertain. The CDR3 consists of 15 residues. With 0 bases removed from V and 0 bases from J, the gap between germline ends came to 6 bases. In germline, CDR1 is WSHSY, CDR2 SAAADI. CDR3 residues: CASSESSGSNQPQHF. The CDR3 DNA reads as TGCGCCAGCAGTGAGTCGTCAGGTAGCAATCAGCCCCAGCATTTT.